This TCR beta chain was identified in a study of shared clonotypes between healthy human individuals. General study results and limits: Generation probability values for non-shared clonotypes were lower than those for clonotypes shared by all four donors. For naive CD4 cells, approximately 4.8% of clonotypes were shared across a handful of donors. Clonotype sharing among donors likely depends on sequencing depth.

The germline CDR1 and CDR2 sequences are SGHTA and FQGTGA. The CDR3 has 14 residues. V lost 5 bases, J lost 8 bases, and 8 bases stayed unmatched. Sequencing used immunoSEQ multiplex PCR; TCRdb keeps in-frame clones, though not all of them. The data show around 2.5 million clones, approximately 93% seen once. Of note for this clone: Its antigen is currently unknown.

The donors were adults (healthy and HIV-negative) with no recent acute infections or vaccinations. This clonotype originated in a man aged 18 to 29 in good health. Some clones in this sample may be carry-over from other donors' samples. The chain couples TRBV7-3 to TRBJ2-1; TRBD1 matches 8 bases. Sequencing was performed on naive CD4+ T cells from PBMCs. Subset noted: CD45RA+ positively selected. The CDR3 coding sequence is TGTGCCAGCAGCCCCCGGACAGGGTCCTATGAGCAGTTCTTC. Amino acid sequence: CASSPRTGSYEQFF. The entire variable domain, with the rest obtained from reference TRBV7-3 and TRBJ2-1, is as follows: GAGVSQTPSNKVTEKGKYVELRCDPISGHTALYWYRQSLGQGPEFLIYFQGTGAADDSGLPNDRFFAVRPEGSVSTLKIQRTERGDSAVYLCASSPRTGSYEQFFGPGTRLTVL.